This T cell receptor beta chain was sequenced during a study of T cell responses to AZD1222 COVID-19 vaccine. The assay was immunoSEQ multiplex PCR, and TCRdb's table has in-frame clones only and misses some. The table has roughly 160,000 clones, more than 80% seen once. CDR1 and CDR2 from the germline V gene are SGHNT and YENEEA. The CDR3 is 17 residues long. The junction had 6 bases not matched to a gene; V was cut back by 1 base and J by 0 bases. Sequencing used peripheral blood, obtained on day 0 of AZD1222 vaccination. This TCR was recovered from an adult in good health. This sequence joins TRBV11-3 and TRBJ2-7, with 10 bases that match TRBD2. This chain's CDR3 is CASSLGAAGGSSYEQYV. CDR3 DNA sequence: TGTGCCAGCAGCTTAGGGGCAGCGGGGGGGAGCTCCTACGAGCAGTACGTC.